This is a list of T cell receptor beta chains from one sample in a study of radiotherapy plus CTLA-4 blockade in lung cancer. Data came from immunoSEQ multiplex PCR; TCRdb stores just in-frame clones and leaves some out. The sample lists about 19,000 clones, approximately 85% occurring once. The material was peripheral blood, obtained from a patient treated with radiotherapy plus ipilimumab. Receptors originate from a human donor with non-small cell lung cancer whose response to radiotherapy plus ipilimumab could not be evaluated. The CDR3 runs from the conserved cysteine through the conserved F or W. The D gene is left open where the match is weak. Clone size, where shown, is once, few, many, or a class for clones that have expanded.

TRBJ1-5 | TRBV6-6 | . | . | TGTGCCAGCAGTTTTACCGGGATCCGGAATCAGCCCCAGCATTTT | CASSFTGIRNQPQHF
TRBJ1-5 | TRBV10-3 | . | TRBD1 | TGTGCCATCTCCGACAGGGTTAGTCAGCCCCAGCATTTT | CAISDRVSQPQHF
TRBJ2-2 | TRBV10-2 | . | . | TGCGCCAGCAGTGATGAGGGGGGGGCTAGCGGCTGGACCGGGGAGCTGTTTTTT | CASSDEGGASGWTGELFF
TRBJ2-7 | TRBV7-9 | . | TRBD1 | TGTGCCAGCAGCGGGGACAGTAAGCGCTACGAGCAGTACTTC | CASSGDSKRYEQYF
TRBJ1-3 | TRBV2 | once | . | TGTGCCAGCAGCAACAGCTTCTCTGGAAACACCATATATTTT | CASSNSFSGNTIYF
TRBJ2-3 | TRBV28 | . | TRBD2 | TGTGCCAGCAGAGCGGGAGGGGATACGCAGTATTTT | CASRAGGDTQYF
TRBJ1-1 | TRBV11-2 | . | . | TGTGCCAGCAACCTAGGGGGATCAACTGAAGCTTTCTTT | CASNLGGSTEAFF
TRBJ2-4 | TRBV28 | . | TRBD2 | TGTGCCAGCTCACTAGCGGGGGAAAACATTCAGTACTTC | CASSLAGENIQYF
TRBJ1-1 | TRBV27 | . | . | TGTGCCAGCAGTTTGGCAGGGTTGAACACTGAAGCTTTCTTT | CASSLAGLNTEAFF
TRBJ2-3 | TRBV19 | . | . | TGTGCCAGTACCCCAGGGGGGAGCTTTACAGATACGCAGTATTTT | CASTPGGSFTDTQYF
TRBJ2-5 | TRBV11-2 | . | . | TGTGCCAGCAGCTATTTGACGACTAGAAGGGAGACCCAGTACTTC | CASSYLTTRRETQYF
TRBJ2-4 | TRBV6-1 | . | . | TGTGCCAGCAGTGAGCGGCCTAGCGCCGACCTCATAGCCAAAAACATTCAGTACTTC | CASSERPSADLIAKNIQYF
TRBJ2-3 | TRBV18 | . | . | TGTGCCAGCTCAACCTACGGGGATACGCAGTATTTT | CASSTYGDTQYF
TRBJ2-1 | TRBV5-1 | . | TRBD2 | TGCGCCAGCAGCCTGGCTAGCGGGGGGGCGGGGCAGTTCTTC | CASSLASGGAGQFF
TRBJ1-1 | TRBV9 | . | . | TGTGCCAGCAGCCAGGGCACGAACACTGAAGCTTTCTTT | CASSQGTNTEAFF
TRBJ1-1 | TRBV27 | . | . | TGTGCCAGCAGTTTATATCGGGGGGCGAACACTGAAGCTTTCTTT | CASSLYRGANTEAFF